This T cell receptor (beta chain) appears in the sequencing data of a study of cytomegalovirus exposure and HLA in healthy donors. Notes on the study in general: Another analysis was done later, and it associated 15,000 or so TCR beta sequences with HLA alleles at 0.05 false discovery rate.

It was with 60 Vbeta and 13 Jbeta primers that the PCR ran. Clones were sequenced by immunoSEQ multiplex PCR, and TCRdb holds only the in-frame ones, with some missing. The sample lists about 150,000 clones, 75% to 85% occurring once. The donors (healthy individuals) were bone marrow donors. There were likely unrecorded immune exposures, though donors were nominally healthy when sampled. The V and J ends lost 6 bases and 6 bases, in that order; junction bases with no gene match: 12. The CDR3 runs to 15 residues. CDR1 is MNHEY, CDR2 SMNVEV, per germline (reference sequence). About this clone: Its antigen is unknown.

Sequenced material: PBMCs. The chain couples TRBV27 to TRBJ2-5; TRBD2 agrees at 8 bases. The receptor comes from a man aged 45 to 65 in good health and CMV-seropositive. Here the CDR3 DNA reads TGTGCCAGCAGGGGGCCCAGCGGGAGTTTTAAGACCCAGTACTTC. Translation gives CASRGPSGSFKTQYF.